Each of the 15 T cell receptor beta chains below was sequenced from the same sample in a study of beta chain features in type 1 diabetes. The study reverse transcribed the entire isolated RNA, so it sequenced expressed TCRB transcripts. The repertoire was sequenced with immunoSEQ multiplex PCR; TCRdb's copy has only in-frame clones and lacks some. The sample consists of about 900,000 clones, roughly 15% of them appearing once. Sequences were obtained from naive CD4+ T cells from blood. The receptors were sampled from a woman aged 18-35 years in good health.

The genes are TRBV2 and TRBJ2-2; D gene unclear. The germline gives CDR1 SNHLY, CDR2 FYNNEI. The ends were cut back, 3 bases at V and 7 bases at J, with 6 bases in the middle. The length of the CDR3 is 12 residues. CDR3 loop: CASSDGFGELFF. The DNA for the CDR3 is TGTGCCAGCAGTGATGGGTTCGGGGAGCTGTTTTTT.

This chain connects TRBV5-6 to TRBJ2-3, with unresolved D. CDR1 is SGHDT and CDR2 is YYEEEE in the germline V gene. The V and J ends lost 4 bases and 3 bases respectively, with 6 bases between them. The CDR3 is 12 residues long. CDR3 loop: CASSRYTDTQYF. CDR3 nucleotides: TGTGCCAGCAGCCGGTATACAGATACGCAGTATTTT.

This clone was seen only a few times. The rearrangement uses TRBV7-2 and TRBJ2-5; TRBD1 might be the D (6 bases). Germline V gives CDR1 SGHTA, CDR2 FQGNSA. Trimming shortened V by 5 bases and J by 2 bases, and 15 bases separated the two germline ends. The CDR3 runs 15 residues. The CDR3 DNA sequence: TGTGCCAGCAGCAACCAGTGGGGGCAGCAAGAGACCCAGTACTTC. Protein sequence: CASSNQWGQQETQYF.

J is TRBJ2-1 and V is TRBV19, with D perhaps matching TRBD1 or TRBD2 (6 bases each). V lost 4 bases, J lost 7 bases, and 11 bases lay in between. Germline V CDR1 and CDR2: LNHDA, SQIVND (reference sequence). CDR3 length equals 13 residues. CDR3 protein: CASSNRGENEQFF. The CDR3 DNA reads as TGTGCCAGTAGTAATAGGGGGGAAAATGAGCAGTTCTTC.

This clone was observed a handful of times. The chain joins TRBV5-6 to TRBJ1-1; D not certain. Trimming pared 0 bases from V and 1 base from J, leaving 7 bases between. The CDR3 has 14 amino acids. Germline V lookup: CDR1 SGHDT, CDR2 YYEEEE. The CDR3: CASSLDDWNTEAFF. The CDR3 DNA is TGTGCCAGCAGCTTGGATGATTGGAACACTGAAGCTTTCTTT.

This clone has only a few counts. The V call is TRBV29-1, the J call TRBJ2-3; TRBD2 matches at 8 bases. Germline V gene sequence: CDR1 SQVTM, CDR2 ANQGSEA. V was clipped by 6 bases and J by 1 base; unmatched bases: 9. The length of the CDR3 is 15 residues. CDR3 sequence (DNA): TGCAGCGTGGCACTACTAGCGGTGGGCACAGATACGCAGTATTTT. This gives the protein CSVALLAVGTDTQYF.

In nucleotides, the CDR3 is TGTGCCAGCAGTCTCACTGGGGGGGGCGCGGAGACCCAGTACTTC. Translated: CASSLTGGGAETQYF. The rearrangement uses TRBV6-5 and TRBJ2-5; D is perhaps TRBD2 (7 bases). The V end lost 5 bases, the J end lost 5 bases, and 18 bases lay between the germline ends. The CDR3 totals 15 residues. Germline V gene data show CDR1 as MNHEY and CDR2 as SVGAGI.

This clone was detected ten times or more. Other DNA sequences within the sample encode an identical CDR3. The chain employs TRBV10-3 and TRBJ2-2; D gene uncertain. With 0 bases removed from V and 5 bases from J, the gap between germline ends came to 4 bases. The CDR3 is 13 amino acids. Germline CDR1 ENHRY, CDR2 SYGVKD. CDR3 in amino acids: CAISESRTGELFF. The CDR3 DNA follows: TGTGCCATCAGTGAGTCGCGTACCGGGGAGCTGTTTTTT.

This clone was seen a handful of times. The genes are TRBV11-2 and TRBJ2-7; possibly TRBD2 for D (5 bases). Germline values: CDR1 SGHAT, CDR2 FQNNGV. Between the trimmed V and J ends, which lost 0 bases and 7 bases, there was a span of 13 bases. This CDR3 has 14 amino acids. As DNA, the CDR3 is TGTGCCAGCAGCTTAGATCGGCGCTCGGGGGAGCAGTACTTC. Protein product: CASSLDRRSGEQYF.

This sequence joins TRBV5-6 and TRBJ2-7; D unclear. V was cut by 0 bases and J by 3 bases, with 7 bases left in between. CDR1 and CDR2 from the germline V gene are SGHDT and YYEEEE. The CDR3 contains 13 residues. CDR3: CASSLEQRYEQYF. The CDR3 DNA reads as TGTGCCAGCAGCTTGGAACAGCGCTACGAGCAGTACTTC.

This clone was recorded a few times. This chain connects TRBV4-3 to TRBJ2-6, with 10 bases aligning to TRBD1. The germline CDR1 and CDR2 sequences are LGHNA and YSLEER. The CDR3 is made up of 22 amino acids. The V segment lost 0 bases and the J segment 1 base; nucleotides outside the gene matches: 15. The CDR3, as DNA: TGCGCCAGCAGCCAAGATCTTGTCCCAATGAGGGACAGGGGATCTGGGGCCAACGTCCTGACTTTC. Translated: CASSQDLVPMRDRGSGANVLTF.

The chain links TRBV28 to TRBJ2-1; possible D gene TRBD1, 6 bases. The CDR3 is made up of 15 amino acids. The germline V and J ends were trimmed by 5 bases and 4 bases, with 15 bases remaining between them. In germline, CDR1 is MDHEN, CDR2 SYDVKM. The CDR3 protein is CASSETGSSYNEQFF. CDR3 nucleotides: TGTGCCAGCAGTGAAACAGGGAGTTCGTACAATGAGCAGTTCTTC.

The chain uses TRBV7-3 and TRBJ2-7; 7 nucleotides match TRBD1. The CDR3 runs 15 residues. Germline V gene lookup returns CDR1 SGHTA and CDR2 FQGTGA. The ends lost 2 bases at V and 2 bases at J; junction bases unmatched: 6. The CDR3 is CASSLAGGATYEQYF. The CDR3 region has the DNA TGTGCCAGCAGCTTAGCAGGGGGAGCAACCTACGAGCAGTACTTC.

This clone occurred a few times. This chain links TRBV12-5 with TRBJ2-1; TRBD1 is a possible D gene (6 bases). The CDR3 length is 15 residues. Per the germline V gene, CDR1 is LGHNT and CDR2 is FRNRAP. Trimming stripped 3 bases from V and 1 base from J, with 10 bases between. DNA of the CDR3: TGTGCTAGTGGTTTATGGGGGCCGTCCTACAATGAGCAGTTCTTC. This gives the protein CASGLWGPSYNEQFF.

There are a few counts of this clone. V and J are TRBV7-9 and TRBJ1-4, with D uncertain. The CDR3 is 11 residues long. With 5 bases removed from V and 4 bases from J, the gap between germline ends came to 2 bases. Germline V CDR1 and CDR2: SEHNR, FQNEAQ (reference sequence). Here the CDR3 DNA reads TGTGCCAGCAGCGTTAATGAAAAACTGTTTTTT. Translating it yields CASSVNEKLFF.